One sample yielded the 31 T cell receptor beta chains listed below, sequenced in a study of shared clonotypes between healthy human individuals. The naive CD8 fraction comprised CD45RO-negative cells positively selected for CCR7 and excluded terminally differentiated effector memory CD45RA+ cells. This table comes from immunoSEQ multiplex PCR, and its TCRdb copy is limited to in-frame clones, with some not included. The top ten clones hold 1.5% to 2% of a sample with around 2,000,000 clones, about 92% of them seen once. The sequencing input was naive CD8+ T cells from PBMCs. The receptors derive from a man between 18 and 29 years old in good health. Some clones in this sample may be carry-over from other donors' samples.

This chain joins TRBV11-2 and TRBJ2-6, with 7 bases matching TRBD2. The CDR3 loop spans 17 amino acids. The ends lost 10 bases at V and 1 base at J; junction bases unmatched: 13. Germline V gives CDR1 SGHAT, CDR2 FQNNGV. CDR3 region: CATQEGGRASGANVLTF. CDR3 DNA sequence: TGTGCCACACAAGAGGGAGGGAGGGCATCTGGGGCCAACGTCCTGACTTTC.

The V call is TRBV9, the J call TRBJ2-3; 12 bases align to TRBD2. In germline, CDR1 is SGDLS, CDR2 YYNGEE. V lost 3 bases to trimming and J lost 4 bases; unmatched junction nucleotides: 3. This CDR3 region has 15 residues. CDR3 loop: CASSASGRGPDTQYF. CDR3 in DNA: TGTGCCAGCAGCGCTAGCGGGAGGGGGCCAGATACGCAGTATTTT.

The rearrangement uses TRBV7-6 and TRBJ2-1; TRBD2 aligns across 7 bases. J gave up 6 bases and V 1 base, and 6 bases lay outside the gene matches. There are 15 residues in the CDR3. Germline values: CDR1 SGHVS, CDR2 FNYEAQ. CDR3 bases: TGTGCCAGCAGCTTAGGCCCGACTAGCTCCAATGAGCAGTTCTTC. The encoded protein is CASSLGPTSSNEQFF.

The V gene is TRBV6-5, the J gene TRBJ2-7; perhaps TRBD1 as D (6 bases). V gave up 0 bases and J gave up 3 bases, with 12 bases separating them. There are 15 residues in the CDR3. CDR1 MNHEY and CDR2 SVGAGI come from the germline V gene. The CDR3 sequence: CASSYSGDRIYEQYF. CDR3 DNA: TGTGCCAGCAGTTACTCCGGAGACAGGATCTACGAGCAGTACTTC.

The V call is TRBV7-8, the J call TRBJ2-7, with 9 bases lining up with TRBD1. CDR1 and CDR2 from the germline V gene are SGHVS and FQNEAQ. Trimming took 5 bases from V and 2 from J; bases not matched to a gene: 4. This CDR3 is 14 amino acids long. CDR3 in amino acids: CASSRDREPYEQYF. The CDR3 DNA reads as TGTGCCAGCAGCCGGGACAGGGAACCCTACGAGCAGTACTTC.

This clone was counted a single time. In DNA, the CDR3 is TGTGCCAGCAGCGAACTAGGGACATCTTCCTACGAGCAGTACTTC. Protein product: CASSELGTSSYEQYF. This rearrangement joins TRBV9 to TRBJ2-7; a weak D match, TRBD1 (6 bases). The CDR3 has 15 residues. V was trimmed by 3 bases and J by 1 base, leaving 14 bases between them. Germline V CDR1 and CDR2: SGDLS, YYNGEE.

The chain joins TRBV9 to TRBJ2-7; D uncertain. Germline lookup yields CDR1 SGDLS and CDR2 YYNGEE. CDR3 size: 14 residues. Trimming took 2 bases from V and 0 from J, leaving 9 bases between them. CDR3 residues: CASSVEQISYEQYF. The CDR3 DNA reads TGTGCCAGCAGCGTTGAACAGATCTCCTACGAGCAGTACTTC.

This clone was picked up a small number of times. The genes are TRBV4-1 and TRBJ1-1; D might be TRBD1 (6 bases). Per the germline V gene, CDR1 is MGHRA and CDR2 is YSYEKL. The CDR3 covers 15 residues. Trimming shortened V by 1 base and J by 6 bases, and 15 bases separated the two germline ends. The CDR3 DNA reads TGCGCCAGCAGCCAAGGATCCAGGGGAGCGGCTGAAGCTTTCTTT. This translates into CASSQGSRGAAEAFF.

Concerning this clone: One junction end does not reproduce the germline sequence, and a read error may be involved. The chain is built from TRBV6-1 and TRBJ1-1; no firm D call. The germline CDR1 and CDR2 sequences are MNHNS and SASEGT. CDR3 length: 14 amino acids. Written as DNA, the CDR3 is TGTGCCAGCAGTGCCAGATCGGGGAACGCTGAAGCTTTCTTT. Translated: CASSARSGNAEAFF.

The V and J genes are TRBV5-4 and TRBJ1-1; tentative D call: TRBD1 (5 bases). V was cut by 0 bases and J by 10 bases, with 19 bases left in between. Germline CDR1 SGHNT, CDR2 YYREEE (reference sequence). The CDR3 has 15 residues. CDR3 protein: CASSLGPGRNQVAFF. CDR3 coding DNA: TGTGCCAGCAGCTTGGGGCCGGGACGGAATCAAGTAGCTTTCTTT.

The chain joins TRBV5-1 to TRBJ2-3; TRBD2 aligns across 11 bases. The trim removed 4 bases at V and 3 bases at J, leaving 10 bases unmatched. The CDR3 covers 17 residues. Germline assignment: CDR1 SGHRS and CDR2 YFSETQ. CDR3 residues: CASSVLAGVIGTDTQYF. As DNA, the CDR3 is TGCGCCAGCAGCGTACTAGCGGGAGTGATCGGTACAGATACGCAGTATTTT.

V is TRBV30 and J is TRBJ1-5, with 9 bases matching TRBD1. The CDR3 runs 16 residues. Trimming cost V 1 base and J 2 bases; bases outside gene matches: 6. CDR1 and CDR2 (germline): GTSNPN, SVGIG (reference sequence). CDR3 region: CAWSDVRDRGNQPQHF. The CDR3 coding sequence is TGTGCCTGGAGTGACGTTCGGGACAGGGGCAATCAGCCCCAGCATTTT.

The V gene is TRBV4-2, the J gene TRBJ1-1, with D uncertain. V lost 0 bases and J lost 4, with 15 bases in between. Germline V gene sequence: CDR1 LGHNA, CDR2 YNFKEQ. This CDR3 contains 16 residues. Here the CDR3 DNA reads TGTGCCAGCAGCCAAGAGCCCTCGGAGGGTGGCACTGAAGCTTTCTTT. Translating it yields CASSQEPSEGGTEAFF.

The J gene is TRBJ2-1, the V gene TRBV29-1; 16 bases align to TRBD2. Per germline, CDR1 SQVTM and CDR2 ANQGSEA. The CDR3 has 15 residues. V lost 4 bases and J lost 8; bases outside the gene matches: 5. The DNA for the CDR3 is TGCAGCGTTGCCGGGACTAGCGGGAGGGGTTATGAGCAGTTCTTC. This encodes CSVAGTSGRGYEQFF.

The rearrangement joins TRBV7-9 to TRBJ2-1, with TRBD2 identical over 11 bases. CDR1 is SEHNR and CDR2 is FQNEAQ in the germline V gene (reference sequence). This CDR3 comprises 15 residues. The V gene end was trimmed by 1 base and the J gene end by 8 bases; junction bases not matched to a gene: 4. DNA of the CDR3: TGTGCCAGCAGCTTAGTAGCGGGAGGGCCCGATGAGCAGTTCTTC. Translating gives CASSLVAGGPDEQFF.

The chain has TRBV11-2 and TRBJ1-5; 8 positions match TRBD1. Trimming cost V 4 bases and J 2 bases; bases outside gene matches: 4. In germline, CDR1 is SGHAT, CDR2 FQNNGV. The CDR3 length is 15 residues. The CDR3: CASSWTGQGNQPQHF. The CDR3 DNA reads TGTGCCAGCAGCTGGACGGGACAGGGCAATCAGCCCCAGCATTTT.

The rearrangement links TRBV19 to TRBJ2-1, with a tentative D call TRBD1 (5 bases). The germline gives CDR1 LNHDA, CDR2 SQIVND (reference sequence). Trimming removed 6 bases from V and 7 bases from J, with 22 bases in between. The CDR3 is 16 amino acids. In DNA form, the CDR3 reads TGTGCCAGTAGCTCGAGAACAGGTCCTCTGGGGAATGAGCAGTTCTTC. It specifies CASSSRTGPLGNEQFF.

This chain uses TRBV27 with TRBJ1-1; D might be TRBD1 (5 bases). This CDR3 spans 13 amino acids. In germline, CDR1 is MNHEY, CDR2 SMNVEV (reference sequence). The germline V and J ends were trimmed by 7 bases and 2 bases, with 11 bases remaining between them. The CDR3 region is CASNAGFNTEAFF. In DNA, the CDR3 is TGTGCCAGCAATGCAGGGTTTAACACTGAAGCTTTCTTT.

J is TRBJ2-1 and V is TRBV6-4; the match to TRBD2 covers 10 bases. Germline-derived CDR1 and CDR2 are MRHNA and SNTAGT. V was pared by 7 bases and J by 6 bases, with 9 bases of the junction left unmatched. This CDR3 spans 15 amino acids. CDR3 sequence (DNA): TGTGCCAGCACCCCCGGGACTAGCGAGATCAATGAGCAGTTCTTC. Residues: CASTPGTSEINEQFF.

The chain carries TRBV7-9 and TRBJ1-1; D is perhaps TRBD1 (6 bases). Germline-derived CDR1 and CDR2 are SEHNR and FQNEAQ (reference sequence). V dropped 5 bases and J dropped 8 bases, with 18 bases sitting between them. The CDR3 covers 14 residues. The CDR3, as DNA: TGTGCCAGCAGCGGACTTACGAGAGGACAGGAAGCTTTCTTT. Protein sequence: CASSGLTRGQEAFF.

To note about this clone: The sample carries other DNA sequences with the same CDR3. The rearrangement joins TRBV7-9 to TRBJ2-3; the match to TRBD2 covers 14 bases. The CDR3 covers 16 residues. With V trimmed by 4 bases and J by 4 bases, 4 bases remained unmatched. Germline assignment: CDR1 SEHNR and CDR2 FQNEAQ (reference sequence). Here the CDR3 reads CASSSGLAGGPDTQYF. In DNA form, the CDR3 reads TGTGCCAGCAGCTCCGGACTAGCGGGAGGCCCAGATACGCAGTATTTT.

The chain combines TRBV27 with TRBJ2-1; 7 nucleotides match TRBD2. The CDR3 covers 17 residues. Germline V CDR1 and CDR2: MNHEY, SMNVEV (reference sequence). Trimming took 3 bases from V and 9 from J; bases not matched to a gene: 17. As DNA, the CDR3 is TGTGCCAGCAGTTTTCCCACCAGCGGGGCCCTTTATGGTGAGCAGTTCTTC. This sequence encodes CASSFPTSGALYGEQFF.

The chain employs TRBV7-6 and TRBJ2-7, with D perhaps TRBD1 or TRBD2 (5 bases each). V was trimmed by 5 bases and J by 4 bases, leaving 18 bases between them. The CDR3 totals 15 residues. Germline V CDR1 and CDR2: SGHVS, FNYEAQ. This CDR3 reads CASSGGPGTLYEQYF. The CDR3 bases are TGTGCCAGCAGCGGGGGTCCGGGAACCCTATACGAGCAGTACTTC.

As DNA, the CDR3 is TGCGCCAGCAGTGAGTGGGGACTTACCAGCCACGAGCAGTACTTC. The encoded protein is CASSEWGLTSHEQYF. The V and J genes are TRBV10-2 and TRBJ2-7; perhaps TRBD2 as D (6 bases). Germline CDR1 is WSHSY and CDR2 is SAAADI. CDR3 length equals 15 residues. Trimming pared 1 base from V and 5 bases from J, leaving 15 bases between.

Concerning this clone itself: Other DNA variants within this sample encode the same CDR3. V and J are TRBV11-2 and TRBJ2-7, with D perhaps TRBD1 (6 bases). Germline CDR1 and CDR2: SGHAT and FQNNGV. CDR3 length: 15 residues. The V and J ends lost 1 base and 2 bases respectively, with 12 bases between them. The CDR3 here is CASSLGAAGAYEQYF. CDR3 in DNA: TGTGCCAGCAGCTTAGGAGCGGCAGGGGCCTACGAGCAGTACTTC.

The chain links TRBV11-3 to TRBJ2-7; D might be TRBD2 (6 bases). Germline CDR1 SGHNT, CDR2 YENEEA. The CDR3 has 13 residues. V lost 4 bases and J lost 3, with 10 bases in between. CDR3 protein: CASSSTGDYEQYF. The CDR3 DNA is TGTGCCAGCAGCTCAACGGGGGACTACGAGCAGTACTTC. The full variable domain, rest sourced from reference TRBV11-3 and TRBJ2-7, is EAGVVQSPRYKIIEKKQPVAFWCNPISGHNTLYWYLQNLGQGPELLIRYENEEAVDDSQLPKDRFSAERLKGVDSTLKIQPAELGDSAVYLCASSSTGDYEQYFGPGTRLTVT.

This sequence joins TRBV30 and TRBJ1-2, with 9 bases that match TRBD1. The CDR3 covers 16 residues. V gave up 3 bases and J gave up 4 bases; unmatched junction bases: 12. The germline V gene encodes CDR1 GTSNPN and CDR2 SVGIG (reference sequence). The CDR3 loop reads CAWSGVRDRAPYGYTF. The CDR3, as DNA: TGTGCCTGGAGCGGAGTCCGGGACAGGGCCCCCTATGGCTACACCTTC.

V and J are TRBV11-2 and TRBJ2-1; 7 positions agree with TRBD2. The length of the CDR3 is 14 residues. CDR1 is SGHAT and CDR2 is FQNNGV in the germline V gene. Trimming at V came to 3 bases and at J to 3 bases, leaving 2 bases not matched to a gene. The CDR3 loop reads CASSFGGYYNEQFF. The CDR3, as DNA: TGTGCCAGCAGCTTCGGGGGGTACTACAATGAGCAGTTCTTC. Based on the CDR3 plus reference TRBV11-2 and TRBJ2-1, the full variable domain is EAGVAQSPRYKIIEKRQSVAFWCNPISGHATLYWYQQILGQGPKLLIQFQNNGVVDDSQLPKDRFSAERLKGVDSTLKIQPAKLEDSAVYLCASSFGGYYNEQFFGPGTRLTVL.

The rearrangement joins TRBV29-1 to TRBJ2-2; no clear D gene. The CDR3 spans 13 residues. Trimming left V 6 bases short and J 5 bases short, with 13 bases between. Germline loops: CDR1 SQVTM, CDR2 ANQGSEA. The CDR3 nucleotides read TGCAGCGTAAGCCCCGGTTGGACCGGGGAGCTGTTTTTT. It codes for CSVSPGWTGELFF.

Of note for this clone: The same CDR3 can be traced to other DNA sequences in this sample. This sequence joins TRBV10-1 and TRBJ2-7; no firm D call. V was pared by 3 bases and J by 1 base, with 4 bases between. Germline CDR1 reads WNHNN; CDR2 reads SYGVQD (reference sequence). The CDR3 covers 12 residues. The DNA for the CDR3 is TGCGCCAGCAGTGACTCGTCCTACGAGCAGTACTTC. It is translated as CASSDSSYEQYF.

This chain joins TRBV7-9 and TRBJ2-7, with D hard to call. V dropped 5 bases and J dropped 2 bases, with 16 bases sitting between them. The CDR3 consists of 15 residues. Germline V gives CDR1 SEHNR, CDR2 FQNEAQ (reference sequence). CDR3 amino acids: CASSPLEQFPYEQYF. DNA for the CDR3: TGTGCCAGCAGCCCCCTTGAGCAGTTCCCCTACGAGCAGTACTTC.